Detailed here is one T cell receptor (beta chain). Its specificity is not known. Clones were sequenced by immunoSEQ multiplex PCR, and TCRdb holds only the in-frame ones, with some missing. This sample carries roughly 100,000 clones, around 92% of them seen once, and the ten largest clones take over 40%. This entry belongs to a study of T cell responses to AZD1222 COVID-19 vaccine. CDR3 length: 16 amino acids. After removal of 1 base from V and 4 bases from J, the junction contained 5 bases not matched to a gene. CDR1 is SGHAT, CDR2 FQDESV, per germline (reference sequence). Whole-study findings and limits: At baseline, just 5 or 6 AZD1222 recipients tested seropositive.

The chain employs TRBV11-1 and TRBJ2-3; 10 nucleotides match TRBD2. Sequenced material: peripheral blood, taken on day 0 of AZD1222 vaccination. This sequence originates from an adult in good health. The CDR3 here is CASSLVPSGRADTQYF. The DNA for the CDR3 is TGTGCCAGCAGCTTAGTGCCCAGCGGGAGGGCAGATACGCAGTATTTT.